The 15 T cell receptor beta chains listed next were all sequenced from one sample in a study of shared clonotypes between healthy human individuals. TCRdb's copy holds only in-frame clones and misses some; the assay was immunoSEQ multiplex PCR. Of about 1.1 million clones detected, around three quarters appear once; the ten largest clones hold 0.89%. Sequenced material: memory CD4+ T cells from PBMCs. The subset is: CD45RA-negative fraction. These receptors came from a young man in good health. Some clones in this sample may be carry-over from other donors' samples.

The chain combines TRBV5-1 with TRBJ1-1; D remains ambiguous. Between the trimmed V and J ends, which lost 2 bases and 4 bases, there was a span of 9 bases. The CDR3 has 13 amino acids. Germline V gives CDR1 SGHRS, CDR2 YFSETQ. The CDR3 region is CASSLGPATEAFF. The CDR3 DNA follows: TGCGCCAGCAGCTTAGGGCCAGCCACTGAAGCTTTCTTT. The complete variable domain, with remaining parts taken from reference TRBV5-1 and TRBJ1-1, reads KAGVTQTPRYLIKTRGQQVTLSCSPISGHRSVSWYQQTPGQGLQFLFEYFSETQRNKGNFPGRFSGRQFSNSRSEMNVSTLELGDSALYLCASSLGPATEAFFGQGTRLTVV.

The V and J genes are TRBV28 and TRBJ1-2, with D hard to call. Per germline, CDR1 MDHEN and CDR2 SYDVKM. Trimming took 10 bases from V and 4 from J, leaving 16 bases between them. The length of the CDR3 is 13 residues. The CDR3 DNA follows: TGTGCCACCCGGACGGCCGCTATCTATGGCTACACCTTC. As protein: CATRTAAIYGYTF.

This rearrangement joins TRBV28 to TRBJ1-2, with D unresolved. Germline V gives CDR1 MDHEN, CDR2 SYDVKM. The CDR3 is 14 amino acids. V lost 2 bases and J 3 bases, leaving 10 bases between the germline ends. CDR3 sequence (DNA): TGTGCCAGCAGTTTAAGGGATCCCTACTATGGCTACACCTTC. Protein: CASSLRDPYYGYTF.

The V gene is TRBV10-3, the J gene TRBJ1-4; perhaps TRBD1 as D (5 bases). CDR1 and CDR2 (germline): ENHRY, SYGVKD. V was trimmed by 3 bases and J by 4 bases, leaving 9 bases between them. The CDR3 is 14 amino acids. The CDR3 DNA follows: TGTGCCATCAGTGATGGGGGGGTTAATGAAAAACTGTTTTTT. Its protein product is CAISDGGVNEKLFF.

This clone occurred a few times. The genes are TRBV5-1 and TRBJ1-1; D uncertain. The CDR3 sequence is 13 residues long. With 3 bases removed from V and 1 base from J, the gap between germline ends came to 7 bases. CDR1 and CDR2 from the germline V gene are SGHRS and YFSETQ. The CDR3: CASSSATNTEAFF. CDR3 nucleotide sequence: TGCGCCAGCAGCTCAGCTACGAACACTGAAGCTTTCTTT.

The chain couples TRBV5-1 to TRBJ2-1, with D perhaps matching TRBD2 (5 bases). Trimming took 2 bases from V and 7 from J, leaving 13 bases between them. The CDR3 contains 14 residues. Germline V CDR1 and CDR2: SGHRS, YFSETQ. CDR3 nucleotides: TGCGCCAGCAGCTTCGGTAGCGTGGTGAATGAGCAGTTCTTC. It translates to CASSFGSVVNEQFF.

The J gene is TRBJ1-2, the V gene TRBV4-1; the D gene is possibly TRBD1 (6 bases). V lost 0 bases to trimming and J lost 4 bases, with 12 bases between them. This CDR3 has 15 amino acids. Germline lookup yields CDR1 MGHRA and CDR2 YSYEKL. The CDR3 loop reads CASSQDPGTLYGYTF. CDR3 bases: TGCGCCAGCAGCCAAGATCCCGGGACACTCTATGGCTACACCTTC.

The rearrangement links TRBV10-3 to TRBJ2-3, with D hard to call. CDR1 ENHRY and CDR2 SYGVKD come from the germline V gene. The CDR3 is 16 residues long. The germline V and J ends were trimmed by 1 base and 2 bases, with 13 bases remaining between them. The CDR3 DNA sequence: TGTGCCATCAGTGAGTATGCGGTGCGAAACACAGATACGCAGTATTTT. The encoded protein is CAISEYAVRNTDTQYF.

V usage is TRBV7-9 and J usage is TRBJ2-1, with 12 positions matching TRBD2. Germline V CDR1 and CDR2: SEHNR, FQNEAQ (reference sequence). Unmatched junction bases numbered 6, after V lost 4 bases and J lost 8 bases. This CDR3 is 15 amino acids long. The CDR3 bases are TGTGCCAGCAGCTCCCGGACTAGCGGGATCGATGAGCAGTTCTTC. It is translated as CASSSRTSGIDEQFF.

This chain joins TRBV19 and TRBJ1-5, with D unclear. The CDR3 covers 14 residues. Germline V lookup: CDR1 LNHDA, CDR2 SQIVND (reference sequence). Trimming pared 7 bases from V and 5 bases from J, leaving 15 bases between. CDR3 coding DNA: TGTGCCAGTACCATCGGACGTACCCATCAGCCCCAGCATTTT. It encodes CASTIGRTHQPQHF.

This sequence joins TRBV4-1 and TRBJ2-3, with 13 nucleotides matching TRBD2. CDR1 MGHRA and CDR2 YSYEKL come from the germline V gene. The CDR3 runs to 16 residues. Trimming at V came to 5 bases and at J to 2 bases, leaving 4 bases not matched to a gene. The CDR3 protein is CASSKLAGGITDTQYF. The CDR3 nucleotides read TGCGCCAGCAGCAAACTAGCGGGAGGGATCACAGATACGCAGTATTTT.

This chain links TRBV4-1 with TRBJ2-3; maybe TRBD2 (6 bases). From germline, CDR1 is MGHRA and CDR2 YSYEKL. The ends were cut back, 1 base at V and 4 bases at J, with 12 bases in the middle. This CDR3 region has 15 residues. CDR3 sequence reads: CASSQGQLAADTQYF. The CDR3 nucleotides are TGCGCCAGCAGCCAAGGCCAACTAGCAGCAGATACGCAGTATTTT.

With regard to this clone: With a far larger clone one base away, a read error is the likely cause. Other DNA sequences from this sample encode an identical CDR3 as well. Here the CDR3 DNA reads TGCAGCGTAGACACAGATACGCAGTATTTT. Residues: CSVDTDTQYF. The chain carries TRBV29-1 and TRBJ2-3, with D hard to call. CDR3 length equals 10 residues. The V gene's germline CDR1 is SQVTM and CDR2 ANQGSEA. V lost 6 bases, J lost 2 bases, and 3 bases lay in between.

The chain links TRBV7-2 to TRBJ2-1; 8 bases line up with TRBD2. CDR1 SGHTA and CDR2 FQGNSA come from the germline V gene. This CDR3 is 14 amino acids long. V shed 5 bases and J 8 bases; nucleotides not matched to a gene: 8. The CDR3 nucleotides are TGTGCCAGCAGCCGGCCTAGCGGGCGCCATGAGCAGTTCTTC. Translated: CASSRPSGRHEQFF. The whole variable domain, filled in from reference TRBV7-2 and TRBJ2-1, reads GAGVSQSPSNKVTEKGKDVELRCDPISGHTALYWYRQSLGQGLEFLIYFQGNSAPDKSGLPSDRFSAERTGGSVSTLTIQRTQQEDSAVYLCASSRPSGRHEQFFGPGTRLTVL.

The J gene is TRBJ2-2, the V gene TRBV7-9; D unresolved. Trimming took 4 bases from V and 9 from J, leaving 24 bases between them. The CDR3 extends over 17 amino acids. From germline, CDR1 is SEHNR and CDR2 FQNEAQ (reference sequence). CDR3 DNA sequence: TGTGCCAGCAGCTCCGTAGAGAGCATCCGAGGTGCCAGGGAGCTGTTTTTT. Translating it yields CASSSVESIRGARELFF.